The entry below describes one T cell receptor (beta chain). The target antigen is unknown. The sample is drawn from a study of cytomegalovirus exposure and HLA in healthy donors. For the study at large: Unique TCR beta sequences numbering approximately 100 million came from 150 million to 200 million T cells in an earlier analysis.

The CDR3 consists of 16 residues. Trimming shortened V by 1 base and J by 3 bases, and 16 bases separated the two germline ends. CDR1 is SEHNR and CDR2 is FQNEAQ in the germline V gene (reference sequence). Study-wide results and caveats: It was taken for granted in presence/absence analyses that sequencing depth across donors was roughly uniform.

Primers for the PCR totalled 60 Vbeta and 13 Jbeta. Study processing details: In a later analysis, the count reached 80 million or so unique TCR beta chains, with approximately 11 million shared. Sequencing used immunoSEQ multiplex PCR; TCRdb keeps in-frame clones, though not all of them. From that table come the V and J calls and clone size; the DNA was used to work out D and trimming. The sample has around 190,000 clones, 79% seen once. Sample: PBMCs. This clonotype originated in a woman in her twenties or thirties in good health and CMV-seropositive. The chain joins TRBV7-9 to TRBJ2-7; tentatively, D is TRBD1 (5 bases). CDR3 DNA sequence: TGTGCCAGCAGCTTAGGATTGGGGCGGCAGAGCTACGAGCAGTACTTC. It translates to CASSLGLGRQSYEQYF.